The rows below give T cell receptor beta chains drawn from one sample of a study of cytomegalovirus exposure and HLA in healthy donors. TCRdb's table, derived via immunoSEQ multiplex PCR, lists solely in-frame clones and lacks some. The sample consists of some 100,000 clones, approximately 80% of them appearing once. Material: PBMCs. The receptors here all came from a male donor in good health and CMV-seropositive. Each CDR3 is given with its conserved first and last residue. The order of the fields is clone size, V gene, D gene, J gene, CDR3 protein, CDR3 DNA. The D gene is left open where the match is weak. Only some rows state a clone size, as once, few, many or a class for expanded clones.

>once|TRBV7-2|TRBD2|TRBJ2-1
CASSDLAGRNNEQFF
TGTGCCAGCAGCGATTTAGCGGGGAGAAACAATGAGCAGTTCTTC
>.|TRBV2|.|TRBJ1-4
CASRGRARQTNEKLFF
TGTGCCAGCAGAGGCAGGGCCCGTCAGACTAATGAAAAACTGTTTTTT
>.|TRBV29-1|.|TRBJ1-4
CSAYGPTTNEKLFF
TGCAGCGCATATGGCCCCACAACTAATGAAAAACTGTTTTTT
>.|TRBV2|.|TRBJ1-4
CASNLGTNEKLFF
TGTGCCAGCAATTTGGGCACTAATGAAAAACTGTTTTTT
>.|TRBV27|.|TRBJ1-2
CASSLSPGYGYTF
TGTGCCAGCAGTTTATCGCCCGGGTATGGCTACACCTTC
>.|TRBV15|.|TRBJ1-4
CATSRGGAGEKLFF
TGTGCCACCAGCCGCGGAGGGGCAGGGGAAAAACTGTTTTTT
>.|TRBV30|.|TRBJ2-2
CAWSVLHLTGELFF
TGTGCCTGGAGTGTACTTCACCTCACCGGGGAGCTGTTTTTT
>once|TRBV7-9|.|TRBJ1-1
CASSLQGSGNTEAFF
TGTGCCAGCAGCTTACAGGGGAGTGGGAACACTGAAGCTTTCTTT
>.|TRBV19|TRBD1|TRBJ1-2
CASSPPGQGFRNTF
TGTGCCAGTAGCCCACCGGGACAGGGGTTCCGGAACACCTTC
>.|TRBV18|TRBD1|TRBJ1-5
CASSPGGTGPGPQHF
TGTGCCAGCTCACCAGGAGGGACAGGTCCTGGGCCCCAGCATTTT
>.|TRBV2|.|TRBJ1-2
CASQRSGYGYTF
TGTGCCAGCCAAAGGAGCGGCTATGGCTACACCTTC
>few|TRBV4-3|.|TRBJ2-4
CASSQGGSTKNIQYF
TGCGCCAGCAGCCAAGGCGGGTCTACCAAAAACATTCAGTACTTC
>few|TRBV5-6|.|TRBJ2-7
CASSLYRATYEQYF
TGTGCCAGCAGCTTGTACAGGGCCACCTACGAGCAGTACTTC
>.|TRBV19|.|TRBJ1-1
CASSYREDTEAFF
TGTGCCAGTAGTTATAGGGAGGACACTGAAGCTTTCTTT
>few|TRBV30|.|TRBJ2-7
CAWNMEGIREQYF
TGTGCCTGGAATATGGAGGGTATACGCGAGCAGTACTTC
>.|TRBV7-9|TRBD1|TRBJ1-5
CASSLGDRALGPQHF
TGTGCCAGCAGCTTAGGAGACAGGGCACTGGGGCCCCAGCATTTT
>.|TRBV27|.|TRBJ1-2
CASSLSQVNYGYTF
TGTGCCAGCAGTTTATCCCAGGTGAACTATGGCTACACCTTC
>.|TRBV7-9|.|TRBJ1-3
CASSSSGADGNTIYF
TGTGCCAGCAGCTCTTCAGGGGCAGATGGAAACACCATATATTTT
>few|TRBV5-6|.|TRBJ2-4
CASSFRRREAKNIQYF
TGTGCCAGCAGCTTTAGACGGAGGGAGGCCAAAAACATTCAGTACTTC
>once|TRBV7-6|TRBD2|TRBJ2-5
CASSHSGGDQETQYF
TGTGCCAGCAGCCATAGCGGGGGGGACCAAGAGACCCAGTACTTC
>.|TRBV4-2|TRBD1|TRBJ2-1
CASSHRDRGQGNEQFF
TGTGCCAGCAGCCACCGGGACAGGGGGCAAGGGAATGAGCAGTTCTTC
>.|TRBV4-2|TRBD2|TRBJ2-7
CASSHGTSGDEQYF
TGTGCCAGCAGCCATGGGACTAGCGGCGACGAGCAGTACTTC
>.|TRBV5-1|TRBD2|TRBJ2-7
CASSLVGGTRGREQYF
TGCGCCAGCAGCTTGGTCGGGGGGACTAGAGGTCGCGAGCAGTACTTC
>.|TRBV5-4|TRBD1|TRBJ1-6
CASRPDRGLNSPLHF
TGTGCCAGCAGACCCGACAGGGGTTTGAATTCACCCCTCCACTTT
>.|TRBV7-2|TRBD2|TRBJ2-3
CASSSIGSGGRTDTQYF
TGTGCCAGCAGTTCCATCGGTAGCGGGGGTCGCACAGATACGCAGTATTTT
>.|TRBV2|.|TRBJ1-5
CASNSEGRSNQPQHF
TGTGCCAGCAACTCAGAGGGGAGGAGCAATCAGCCCCAGCATTTT
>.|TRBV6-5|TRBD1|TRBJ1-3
CASTHGTGENTIYF
TGTGCCAGCACCCACGGGACAGGGGAAAACACCATATATTTT
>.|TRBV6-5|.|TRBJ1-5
CASSYGQGVGQPQHF
TGTGCCAGCAGTTACGGGCAGGGCGTGGGGCAGCCCCAGCATTTT
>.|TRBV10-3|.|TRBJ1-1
CAISGTGGTEAFF
TGTGCCATCAGTGGAACCGGCGGCACTGAAGCTTTCTTT
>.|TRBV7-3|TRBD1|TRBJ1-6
CASSPNGAGGSPLHF
TGTGCCAGCAGCCCTAATGGGGCAGGGGGTTCACCCCTCCACTTT
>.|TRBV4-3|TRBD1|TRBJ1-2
CASSQDRTGARGYTF
TGCGCCAGCAGCCAAGATAGAACAGGGGCCAGGGGCTACACCTTC